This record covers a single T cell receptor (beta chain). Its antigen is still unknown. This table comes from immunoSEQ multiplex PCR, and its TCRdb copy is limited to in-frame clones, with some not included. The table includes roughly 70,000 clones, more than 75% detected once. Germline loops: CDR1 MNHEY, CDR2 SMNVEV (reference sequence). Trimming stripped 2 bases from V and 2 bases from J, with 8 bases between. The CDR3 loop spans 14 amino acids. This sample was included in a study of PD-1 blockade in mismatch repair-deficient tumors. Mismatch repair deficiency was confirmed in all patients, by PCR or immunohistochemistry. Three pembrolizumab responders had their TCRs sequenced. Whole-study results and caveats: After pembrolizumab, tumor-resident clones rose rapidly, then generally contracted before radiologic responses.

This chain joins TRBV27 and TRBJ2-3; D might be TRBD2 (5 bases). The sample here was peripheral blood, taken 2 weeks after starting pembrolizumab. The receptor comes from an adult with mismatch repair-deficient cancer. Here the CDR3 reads CASSLRGLTDTQYF. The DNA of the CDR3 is TGTGCCAGCAGTTTAAGAGGGCTCACAGATACGCAGTATTTT.